This is a list of T cell receptor beta chains from one sample in a study of human T cells and chemical hapten exposure. TCRdb passed the RACE reads through MiXCR, listing each CDR3 protein once. The data hold around 99,000 distinct CDR3 sequences, with about 10% observed a single time. The sequenced sample was whole blood, obtained in connection with sensitization to the hapten diphenylcyclopropenone (DPC). These receptors originate from a man aged 40-55 years with alopecia areata. Some clones in this sample may be carry-over from other donors' samples. Both conserved end residues are part of each CDR3. The order of the fields is clone size, J gene, V gene, CDR3 length, D gene, CDR3 protein, CDR3 DNA. A D gene is named only where the DNA matches it firmly. Expanded clones are given a class, and other clones once, few, many or no size at all.

clone_size: few
j_call: TRBJ2-4
v_call: TRBV18
cdr3_length: 15
d_call: NA
cdr3_aa: CASSPYEGEENIQYF
cdr3_nt: TGTGCCAGCTCACCGTATGAGGGAGAGGAAAACATTCAGTACTTC

clone_size: many
j_call: TRBJ1-1
v_call: TRBV16
cdr3_length: 14
d_call: TRBD1
cdr3_aa: CASSPRTGAYKAFF
cdr3_nt: TGTGCCAGCAGCCCTAGGACAGGGGCTTACAAAGCTTTCTTT

clone_size: few
j_call: TRBJ1-5
v_call: TRBV20-1
cdr3_length: 18
d_call: TRBD1
cdr3_aa: CSARIRDRAKTPDQPQHF
cdr3_nt: TGCAGTGCTAGAATTCGGGACAGGGCCAAAACCCCCGATCAGCCCCAGCATTTT

clone_size: NA
j_call: TRBJ2-7
v_call: TRBV14
cdr3_length: 20
d_call: TRBD2
cdr3_aa: CASSPHRGLAGGPYSYEQYF
cdr3_nt: TGTGCCAGCAGCCCGCACAGAGGACTAGCGGGAGGGCCGTACTCCTACGAGCAGTACTTC

clone_size: many
j_call: TRBJ2-3
v_call: TRBV20-1
cdr3_length: 15
d_call: NA
cdr3_aa: CSARSSGTVADTQYF
cdr3_nt: TGCAGTGCTAGAAGTAGCGGGACAGTAGCAGATACGCAGTATTTT

clone_size: NA
j_call: TRBJ1-5
v_call: TRBV19
cdr3_length: 16
d_call: TRBD1
cdr3_aa: CASSAWDRALDQPQHF
cdr3_nt: TGTGCCAGTAGTGCATGGGACAGGGCCTTAGACCAGCCCCAGCATTTT

clone_size: medium-sized
j_call: TRBJ1-5
v_call: TRBV29-1
cdr3_length: 15
d_call: NA
cdr3_aa: CSAVDGVLGLQPQHF
cdr3_nt: TGCAGCGCTGTGGACGGGGTCTTGGGGCTACAGCCCCAGCATTTT

clone_size: NA
j_call: TRBJ2-1
v_call: TRBV20-1
cdr3_length: 14
d_call: TRBD2
cdr3_aa: CSANPSGLYNEQFF
cdr3_nt: TGCAGTGCCAACCCTAGCGGTCTATACAATGAGCAGTTCTTC

clone_size: NA
j_call: TRBJ1-4
v_call: TRBV7-9
cdr3_length: 14
d_call: NA
cdr3_aa: CASSFSRINEKLFF
cdr3_nt: TGTGCCAGCAGCTTTAGCAGGATTAATGAAAAACTGTTTTTT

clone_size: few
j_call: TRBJ2-3
v_call: TRBV7-2
cdr3_length: 17
d_call: TRBD2
cdr3_aa: CASSLRPSGGITDTQYF
cdr3_nt: TGTGCCAGCAGCTTAAGGCCAAGCGGGGGGATAACAGATACGCAGTATTTT

clone_size: few
j_call: TRBJ2-1
v_call: TRBV19
cdr3_length: 11
d_call: NA
cdr3_aa: CASRGGRGPFF
cdr3_nt: TGTGCCAGCAGGGGCGGGAGAGGCCCGTTCTTC

clone_size: NA
j_call: TRBJ2-7
v_call: TRBV7-2
cdr3_length: 14
d_call: NA
cdr3_aa: CASRPPTGTYEQYF
cdr3_nt: TGTGCCAGCAGACCCCCTACAGGGACTTACGAGCAGTACTTC